One sample yielded the 29 T cell receptor beta chains listed below, sequenced in a study of shared clonotypes between healthy human individuals (TCRdb year 2020). The library was obtained by the immunoSEQ multiplex PCR assay. This immuneACCESS table, as held by TCRdb, lists in-frame sequences with V and J called but not all clones. Of the missing ones, under half trace to an unresolved V gene in checked studies; the others have no known cause. This sample holds around 2.5 million clones; over 85% were observed only once. Of the sample, 0.36% is held by the ten largest clones. Sample: naive CD4+ T cells from PBMCs. The sample's cell subset or site label is to be understood as: CD45RA+ positively selected. The receptors originated from a man aged 18 to 30 in good health. Some clones in this sample may be carry-over from other donors' samples.

This clone has only one observation. The gene calls are TRBV11-2 and TRBJ2-2; D possibly uses TRBD1 or TRBD2 (5 bases each). Trimming removed 5 bases from V and 7 bases from J, with 11 bases in between. The CDR3 runs 13 residues. CDR1 is SGHAT, CDR2 FQNNGV, per germline. CDR3 bases: TGTGCCAGCAGCCGAAGGGACGACGGGGAGCTGTTTTTT. It encodes CASSRRDDGELFF.

This clone occurred once. The V call is TRBV4-1, the J call TRBJ2-7, with D tentatively TRBD2 (6 bases). The ends were cut back, 2 bases at V and 2 bases at J, with 22 bases in the middle. Looked up from germline, CDR1 is MGHRA and CDR2 is YSYEKL. The length of the CDR3 is 18 residues. The CDR3 nucleotides are TGCGCCAGCAGCCAATTCGACCCCCCCGGGAGTAAGGCCTACGAGCAGTACTTC. Encoded protein: CASSQFDPPGSKAYEQYF.

The chain is built from TRBV27 and TRBJ2-5; D may be TRBD1 (5 bases). TRBJ2-7 matches the DNA end more closely, so the J call is doubtful. This CDR3 spans 16 amino acids. CDR1 and CDR2 from the germline V gene are MNHEY and SMNVEV (reference sequence). In DNA form, the CDR3 reads TGTGCCAGCAGTTTCCAGGTGCAGGGATACTCCTACGAGCAGTACTTC. Its protein product is CASSFQVQGYSYEQYF.

Remarks on this clone: Other DNA sequences in the same sample also yield this CDR3. The rearrangement links TRBV28 to TRBJ1-2; D gene unclear. The CDR3 has 11 amino acids. V lost 2 bases to trimming and J lost 8 bases, with 6 bases between them. Per germline, CDR1 MDHEN and CDR2 SYDVKM. The CDR3 is CASSLRSGYTF. DNA for the CDR3: TGTGCCAGCAGTTTAAGGTCGGGCTACACCTTC.

The chain uses TRBV7-9 and TRBJ2-5, with D unresolved. Per the germline V gene, CDR1 is SEHNR and CDR2 is FQNEAQ (reference sequence). CDR3 length equals 15 residues. V dropped 3 bases and J dropped 1 base, with 12 bases sitting between them. In nucleotides, the CDR3 is TGTGCCAGCAGCTTTGCCGGGCCTAGCCAAGAGACCCAGTACTTC. Protein: CASSFAGPSQETQYF.

The rearrangement joins TRBV5-8 to TRBJ1-2; D is uncertain. Trimming took 4 bases from V and 8 from J, leaving 24 bases between them. The V gene's germline CDR1 is SGHTS and CDR2 YDEGEE. CDR3 length: 16 amino acids. DNA for the CDR3: TGTGCCAGCAGCCAAAGGTATCTGGCGCCTTTGACCGGCTACACCTTC. Its protein product is CASSQRYLAPLTGYTF. Full variable domain (outside the CDR3, taken from reference TRBV5-8 and TRBJ1-2): EAGVTQSPTHLIKTRGQQATLRCSPISGHTSVYWYQQALGLGLQFLLWYDEGEERNRGNFPPRFSGRQFPNYSSELNVNALELEDSALYLCASSQRYLAPLTGYTFGSGTRLTVV.

The rearrangement joins TRBV6-1 to TRBJ2-7, with D unresolved. The ends were cut back, 7 bases at V and 2 bases at J, with 9 bases in the middle. CDR1 MNHNS and CDR2 SASEGT come from the germline V gene. CDR3 length equals 12 residues. DNA for the CDR3: TGTGCCAGCACACGAGACACCTACGAGCAGTACTTC. Its protein is CASTRDTYEQYF.

The chain has TRBV11-3 and TRBJ2-1, with D possibly being TRBD1 or TRBD2 (6 bases each). The germline CDR1 and CDR2 sequences are SGHNT and YENEEA. Trimming shortened V by 0 bases and J by 0 bases, and 18 bases separated the two germline ends. There are 19 residues in the CDR3. CDR3 region: CASSLDIGGLPSSYNEQFF. DNA of the CDR3: TGTGCCAGCAGCTTAGATATCGGGGGCCTTCCCTCCTCCTACAATGAGCAGTTCTTC. The complete variable domain, with remaining parts taken from reference TRBV11-3 and TRBJ2-1, reads EAGVVQSPRYKIIEKKQPVAFWCNPISGHNTLYWYLQNLGQGPELLIRYENEEAVDDSQLPKDRFSAERLKGVDSTLKIQPAELGDSAVYLCASSLDIGGLPSSYNEQFFGPGTRLTVL.

The gene calls are TRBV4-1 and TRBJ1-4; TRBD1 is a possible D gene (5 bases). CDR1 and CDR2 (germline): MGHRA, YSYEKL. The CDR3 is 15 residues long. V was clipped by 1 base and J by 8 bases, with 14 bases between them. The CDR3 bases are TGCGCCAGCAGCCAAGTAGGCGGGGGGTGGGAAAAACTGTTTTTT. Translating gives CASSQVGGGWEKLFF.

In this sample, this clone turned up once. The chain uses TRBV28 and TRBJ2-7; D might be TRBD1 (5 bases). V gave up 7 bases and J gave up 3 bases, with 13 bases separating them. The CDR3 runs 13 residues. Germline-derived CDR1 and CDR2 are MDHEN and SYDVKM. The CDR3 DNA reads TGTGCCAGCAAAGTCCAAGGGGTCTACGAGCAGTACTTC. This sequence encodes CASKVQGVYEQYF. Supplemented by reference TRBV28 and TRBJ2-7, the full variable domain reads DVKVTQSSRYLVKRTGEKVFLECVQDMDHENMFWYRQDPGLGLRLIYFSYDVKMKEKGDIPEGYSVSREKKERFSLILESASTNQTSMYLCASKVQGVYEQYFGPGTRLTVT.

The CDR3 protein is CASESGVGYGYTF. CDR3 nucleotide sequence: TGTGCCAGCGAGTCCGGGGTAGGCTATGGCTACACCTTC. The chain employs TRBV25-1 and TRBJ1-2; the D is unclear. Between the trimmed V and J ends, which lost 8 bases and 4 bases, there was a span of 14 bases. Per germline, CDR1 MGHDK and CDR2 SYGVNS. The CDR3 totals 13 residues.

This chain's CDR3 is CASSQDILAGDPDTQYF. DNA for the CDR3: TGCGCCAGCAGCCAAGATATTCTAGCGGGAGATCCAGATACGCAGTATTTT. This chain connects TRBV4-1 to TRBJ2-3; 10 bases fit TRBD2. CDR1 is MGHRA, CDR2 YSYEKL, per germline. After removal of 0 bases from V and 4 bases from J, the junction contained 7 bases not matched to a gene. The CDR3 extends over 17 amino acids.

The J gene is TRBJ2-1, the V gene TRBV7-9, with TRBD2 matching over 8 bases. Unmatched junction bases numbered 13, after V lost 3 bases and J lost 6 bases. The CDR3 loop spans 17 amino acids. Germline values: CDR1 SEHNR, CDR2 FQNEAQ (reference sequence). The CDR3 sequence: CASSLVVSAGAPNEQFF. CDR3 coding DNA: TGTGCCAGCAGCTTGGTGGTTTCAGCGGGAGCCCCCAATGAGCAGTTCTTC.

V usage is TRBV30 and J usage is TRBJ2-1, with D perhaps assigned TRBD1 or TRBD2 (5 bases each). Germline V lookup: CDR1 GTSNPN, CDR2 SVGIG (reference sequence). The V end was cut by 3 bases, the J end by 9 bases, with 12 bases between. The length of the CDR3 is 12 residues. The CDR3 is CAWRGPRGEQFF. In nucleotides, the CDR3 is TGTGCCTGGAGGGGACCCCGGGGTGAGCAGTTCTTC.

The V call is TRBV18, the J call TRBJ2-5; no reliable D call. This CDR3 comprises 13 residues. The V end was cut by 1 base, the J end by 4 bases, with 7 bases between. The germline CDR1 and CDR2 sequences are KGHSH and LQKENI. CDR3: CASSPLSGETQYF. The CDR3 DNA sequence: TGTGCCAGCTCACCACTCTCCGGAGAGACCCAGTACTTC.

The chain carries TRBV19 and TRBJ1-5; 8 bases are a match to TRBD1. J was trimmed by 1 base and V by 5 bases; bases with no gene match: 22. Germline V gene lookup returns CDR1 LNHDA and CDR2 SQIVND (reference sequence). The CDR3 runs to 21 residues. This CDR3 reads CASSATRGTGLSSASNQPQHF. CDR3 nucleotides: TGTGCCAGTAGTGCCACACGAGGGACAGGTTTATCGTCGGCGAGCAATCAGCCCCAGCATTTT.

Details on this clone: This sample includes further DNA sequences coding for the same CDR3. J is TRBJ2-2 and V is TRBV7-3; TRBD1 might be the D (5 bases). Trimming stripped 3 bases from V and 4 bases from J, with 6 bases between. The CDR3 totals 13 residues. In germline, CDR1 is SGHTA, CDR2 FQGTGA. The CDR3 sequence is CASSFQGTGELFF. The CDR3 DNA reads TGTGCCAGCAGCTTCCAGGGCACCGGGGAGCTGTTTTTT. The full variable domain, completed using reference TRBV7-3 and TRBJ2-2, is GAGVSQTPSNKVTEKGKYVELRCDPISGHTALYWYRQSLGQGPEFLIYFQGTGAADDSGLPNDRFFAVRPEGSVSTLKIQRTERGDSAVYLCASSFQGTGELFFGEGSRLTVL.

CDR3 DNA: TGTGCCAGCAGCCGACAGGGCCTTAACTATGGCTACACCTTC. Protein product: CASSRQGLNYGYTF. This sequence joins TRBV5-4 and TRBJ1-2, with TRBD1 matching 7 bases. This CDR3 is built from 14 residues. Germline lookup yields CDR1 SGHNT and CDR2 YYREEE (reference sequence). Trimming removed 4 bases from V and 1 base from J; junction bases left unmatched: 4.

This sequence joins TRBV5-1 and TRBJ2-2; unclear D gene. V dropped 1 base and J dropped 2 bases, with 12 bases sitting between them. The CDR3 spans 16 residues. Germline V gene sequence: CDR1 SGHRS, CDR2 YFSETQ. For the CDR3, the DNA is TGCGCCAGCAGCTTGCTGACTGTAGTAAACACCGGGGAGCTGTTTTTT. Translation: CASSLLTVVNTGELFF. Using reference TRBV5-1 and TRBJ2-2 for the parts outside the CDR3, the full variable domain is KAGVTQTPRYLIKTRGQQVTLSCSPISGHRSVSWYQQTPGQGLQFLFEYFSETQRNKGNFPGRFSGRQFSNSRSEMNVSTLELGDSALYLCASSLLTVVNTGELFFGEGSRLTVL.

V usage is TRBV6-5 and J usage is TRBJ2-5; D possibly matches TRBD1 or TRBD2 (5 bases each). Germline CDR1 MNHEY, CDR2 SVGAGI. The CDR3 runs to 16 residues. Trimming cost V 0 bases and J 4 bases, with 15 bases left between them. The CDR3 sequence is CASSYSRRGRGETQYF. CDR3 DNA sequence: TGTGCCAGCAGTTACTCGAGAAGGGGCCGGGGAGAGACCCAGTACTTC.

The chain is built from TRBV6-5 and TRBJ1-5; tentative D call: TRBD1 (5 bases). The V gene's germline CDR1 is MNHEY and CDR2 SVGAGI. The ends were cut back, 2 bases at V and 1 base at J, with 12 bases in the middle. The CDR3 sequence is 16 residues long. The CDR3 nucleotides read TGTGCCAGCAGTTACGGAGGGGTGGGGAGCAATCAGCCCCAGCATTTT. Amino acid sequence: CASSYGGVGSNQPQHF.

The genes are TRBV6-6 and TRBJ2-7, with 9 bases lining up with TRBD1. V lost 0 bases and J lost 6; bases outside the gene matches: 6. Germline loops: CDR1 MNHNY, CDR2 SVGAGI (reference sequence). CDR3 length equals 15 residues. The CDR3: CASSYSGTGLGEQYF. The CDR3 DNA is TGTGCCAGCAGTTACTCCGGGACAGGGCTGGGCGAGCAGTACTTC.

This rearrangement joins TRBV4-3 to TRBJ1-4, with TRBD1 as a possible D gene (5 bases). CDR3 size: 13 residues. Germline values: CDR1 LGHNA, CDR2 YSLEER. V lost 6 bases and J 8 bases, leaving 13 bases between the germline ends. The CDR3 loop is CASSTGTEEKLFF. CDR3 nucleotide sequence: TGCGCCAGCAGTACCGGGACCGAGGAAAAACTGTTTTTT.

The CDR3 DNA is TGCGCCAGCAGCCCCGGGCCTAGCTCCTACAATGAGCAGTTCTTC. The encoded protein is CASSPGPSSYNEQFF. The V call is TRBV5-1, the J call TRBJ2-1; D is ambiguous. V lost 4 bases and J lost 0, with 11 bases in between. The CDR3 is 15 residues long. In germline, CDR1 is SGHRS, CDR2 YFSETQ.

The J gene is TRBJ2-2, the V gene TRBV5-1; 11 nucleotides match TRBD1. The CDR3 runs to 16 residues. CDR1 and CDR2 (germline): SGHRS, YFSETQ. The junction had 7 bases not matched to a gene; V was cut back by 3 bases and J by 6 bases. The CDR3 is CASSSGTGGWSGELFF. The CDR3 DNA is TGCGCCAGCAGCTCCGGGACAGGGGGTTGGTCCGGGGAGCTGTTTTTT.

The rearrangement joins TRBV27 to TRBJ2-2, with TRBD1 matching over 8 bases. The junction had 8 bases not matched to a gene; V was cut back by 4 bases and J by 4 bases. CDR1 is MNHEY, CDR2 SMNVEV, per germline (reference sequence). CDR3 size: 16 residues. Here the CDR3 DNA reads TGTGCCAGCAGTTCCCTAAGGACAGGGATCACCGGGGAGCTGTTTTTT. Its translation: CASSSLRTGITGELFF.

The CDR3 is CASSLEGASSGNTIYF. The CDR3 coding sequence is TGTGCCAGCAGCTTAGAAGGGGCGAGCTCTGGAAACACCATATATTTT. The chain carries TRBV7-2 and TRBJ1-3; perhaps TRBD1 as D (5 bases). Germline CDR1 is SGHTA and CDR2 is FQGNSA. The CDR3 sequence is 16 residues long. Trimming shortened V by 1 base and J by 0 bases, and 10 bases separated the two germline ends.

V and J are TRBV11-3 and TRBJ2-1; 7 bases align to TRBD2. Germline CDR1 is SGHNT and CDR2 is YENEEA. Losses at the gene ends were 5 bases for V and 8 bases for J; bases not matched to a gene: 6. The CDR3 runs 13 residues. CDR3 region: CASSQTSADEQFF. Here the CDR3 DNA reads TGTGCCAGCAGCCAAACTAGCGCGGATGAGCAGTTCTTC.

This rearrangement joins TRBV9 to TRBJ2-5; TRBD2 matches 10 bases. The length of the CDR3 is 15 residues. The V and J ends lost 2 bases and 4 bases, in that order; junction bases with no gene match: 5. Germline V CDR1 and CDR2: SGDLS, YYNGEE. DNA of the CDR3: TGTGCCAGCAGCGTCAGCGGGAGGGCCGCAGAGACCCAGTACTTC. Its protein product is CASSVSGRAAETQYF.